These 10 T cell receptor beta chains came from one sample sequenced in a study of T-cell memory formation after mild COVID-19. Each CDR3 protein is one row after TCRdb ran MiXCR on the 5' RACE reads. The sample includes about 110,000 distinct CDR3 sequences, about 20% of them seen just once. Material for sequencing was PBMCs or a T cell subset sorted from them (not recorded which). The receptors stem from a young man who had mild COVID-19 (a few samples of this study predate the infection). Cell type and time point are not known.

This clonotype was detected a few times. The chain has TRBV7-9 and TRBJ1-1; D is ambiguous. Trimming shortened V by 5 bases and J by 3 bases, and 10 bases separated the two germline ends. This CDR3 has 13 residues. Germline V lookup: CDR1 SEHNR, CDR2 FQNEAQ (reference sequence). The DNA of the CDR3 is TGTGCCAGCAGCCCCCAGGTTTACACTGAAGCTTTCTTT. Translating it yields CASSPQVYTEAFF.

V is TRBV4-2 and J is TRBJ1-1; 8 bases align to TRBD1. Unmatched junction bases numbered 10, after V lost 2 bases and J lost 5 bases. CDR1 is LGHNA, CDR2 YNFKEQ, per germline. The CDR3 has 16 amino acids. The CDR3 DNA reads TGTGCCAGCAGCCAACTTGACAGGGGAAGAGAGACTGAAGCTTTCTTT. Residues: CASSQLDRGRETEAFF.

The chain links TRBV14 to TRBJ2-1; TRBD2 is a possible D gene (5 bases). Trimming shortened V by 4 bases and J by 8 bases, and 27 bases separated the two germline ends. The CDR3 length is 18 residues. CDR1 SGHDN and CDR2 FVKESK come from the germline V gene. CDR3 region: CASSPHTWRPGTPHEQFF. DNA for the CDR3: TGTGCCAGCAGCCCCCACACATGGAGGCCAGGAACCCCTCATGAGCAGTTCTTC.

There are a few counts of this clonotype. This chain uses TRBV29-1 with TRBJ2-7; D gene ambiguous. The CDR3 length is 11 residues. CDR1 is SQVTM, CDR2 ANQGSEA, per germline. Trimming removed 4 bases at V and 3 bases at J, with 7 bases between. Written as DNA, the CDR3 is TGCAGCGTTGGAAGGAACTACGAGCAGTACTTC. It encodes CSVGRNYEQYF.

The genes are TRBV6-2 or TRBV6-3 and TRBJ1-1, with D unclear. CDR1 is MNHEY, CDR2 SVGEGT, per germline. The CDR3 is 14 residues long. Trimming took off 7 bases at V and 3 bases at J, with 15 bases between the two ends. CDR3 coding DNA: TGTGCCAGCACACTTTGGTCGGGCCACACTGAAGCTTTCTTT. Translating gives CASTLWSGHTEAFF.

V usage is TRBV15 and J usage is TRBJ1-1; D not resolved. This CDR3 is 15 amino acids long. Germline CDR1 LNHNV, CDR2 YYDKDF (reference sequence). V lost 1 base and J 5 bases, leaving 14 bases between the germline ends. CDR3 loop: CATSRVGNGGTEAFF. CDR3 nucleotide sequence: TGTGCCACCAGCAGAGTAGGCAACGGTGGGACTGAAGCTTTCTTT.

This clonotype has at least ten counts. The CDR3 bases are TGTGCCAGCAGCTCAGATGGGGGTGGTGGAAACACCATATATTTT. It codes for CASSSDGGGGNTIYF. This chain connects TRBV7-2 to TRBJ1-3; a possible D gene is TRBD1 (5 bases). The CDR3 covers 15 residues. V lost 4 bases and J 3 bases, leaving 13 bases between the germline ends. The V gene's germline CDR1 is SGHTA and CDR2 FQGNSA.

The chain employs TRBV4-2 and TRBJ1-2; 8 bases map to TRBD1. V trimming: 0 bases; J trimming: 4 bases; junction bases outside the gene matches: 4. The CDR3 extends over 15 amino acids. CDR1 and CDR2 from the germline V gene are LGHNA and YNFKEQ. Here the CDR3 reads CASSQEEGQVYGYTF. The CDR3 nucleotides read TGTGCCAGCAGCCAAGAAGAGGGACAGGTCTATGGCTACACCTTC.

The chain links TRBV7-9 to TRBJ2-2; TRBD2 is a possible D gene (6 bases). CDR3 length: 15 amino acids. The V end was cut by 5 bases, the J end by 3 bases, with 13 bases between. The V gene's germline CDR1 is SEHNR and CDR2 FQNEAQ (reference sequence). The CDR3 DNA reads TGTGCCAGCAGCCACCGGGACTTAGACACCGGGGAGCTGTTTTTT. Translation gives CASSHRDLDTGELFF. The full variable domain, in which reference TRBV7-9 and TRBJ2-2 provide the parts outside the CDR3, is DTGVSQNPRHKITKRGQNVTFRCDPISEHNRLYWYRQTLGQGPEFLTYFQNEAQLEKSRLLSDRFSAERPKGSFSTLEIQRTEQGDSAMYLCASSHRDLDTGELFFGEGSRLTVL.

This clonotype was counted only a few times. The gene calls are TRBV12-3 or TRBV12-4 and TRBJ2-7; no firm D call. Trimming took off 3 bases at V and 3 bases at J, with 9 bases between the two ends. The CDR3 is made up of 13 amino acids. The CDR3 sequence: CASSFGRSYEQYF. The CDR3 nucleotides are TGTGCCAGCAGTTTCGGAAGGAGCTACGAGCAGTACTTC.